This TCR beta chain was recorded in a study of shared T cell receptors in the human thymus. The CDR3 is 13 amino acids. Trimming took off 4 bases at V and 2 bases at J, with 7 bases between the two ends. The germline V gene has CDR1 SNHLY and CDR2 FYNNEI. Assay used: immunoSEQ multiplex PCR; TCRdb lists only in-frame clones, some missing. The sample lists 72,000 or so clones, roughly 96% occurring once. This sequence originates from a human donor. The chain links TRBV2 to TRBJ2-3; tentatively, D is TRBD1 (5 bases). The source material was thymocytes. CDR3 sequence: CASSGTNTDTQYF. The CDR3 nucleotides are TGTGCCAGCAGTGGGACAAACACAGATACGCAGTATTTT.